The clone carrying this T cell receptor (beta chain) was counted a single time. The antigen remains unidentified. Possible read error: a much larger clone is one base away. Amplification of TCR alpha and beta CDR3 regions from RNA used iRepertoire nested multiplex PCR. For one-step reverse transcription and amplification, about 90-450 ng of tissue mRNA or PBMC total RNA was used. Each CDR3 protein is one row after TCRdb ran MiXCR on the multiplex PCR reads. The top ten clones hold 35% to 45% of a sample with around 90,000 distinct CDR3 sequences, approximately 40% of them seen once. This record belongs to a study of glioma-infiltrating T cells. The germline CDR1 and CDR2 sequences are SGHRS and YFSETQ. The CDR3 length is 15 residues. Notes on the study in general: Tissue-blood divergence was below expectation in non-neoplastic patients, above in gliomas. Tissue and blood shared very few CDR3 sequences.

The sequenced sample was glioma tissue, nonneoplastic brain tissue, or PBMCs (not recorded which). This receptor was taken from a human donor with low-grade glioma or glioblastoma, undergoing nonglioma brain surgery, or in good health (not recorded which). The chain links TRBV5-1 to TRBJ1-1, with 9 bases identical to TRBD1. The CDR3 DNA sequence: TGCGCCAGCAGCTCATCAGGACAGGGGTTCACTGAAGCTTCCTTT. Translated: CASSSSGQGFTEASF.